The entry that follows covers one TCR beta chain sequence. The data stem from a study of glioma-infiltrating T cells. Using RNA template, CDR3s of TCR alpha and beta were amplified with iRepertoire arm-PCR. One-step reverse transcription and amplification started from around 100-400 ng of tissue mRNA or PBMC total RNA. MiXCR, run by TCRdb on the multiplex PCR reads, gives a single entry per CDR3 protein. The sample has about 180,000 distinct CDR3 sequences, about 46% seen once. The material sequenced was glioma tissue, nonneoplastic brain tissue, or PBMCs (not recorded which). The sequence derives from a human donor with low-grade glioma or glioblastoma, undergoing nonglioma brain surgery, or in good health (not recorded which).

In DNA form, the CDR3 reads TGTGCCAGCAGCTTCGAGGTGATGGGACTCCGCACAGATACGCAGTATTTT. Encoded protein: CASSFEVMGLRTDTQYF. The rearrangement uses TRBV7-9 and TRBJ2-3, with D possibly being TRBD2 (6 bases). Germline-derived CDR1 and CDR2 are SEHNR and FQNEAQ (reference sequence). This CDR3 is built from 17 residues. Trimming stripped 3 bases from V and 1 base from J, with 17 bases between.